This is a list of T cell receptor beta chains from one sample in a study of response to subunit inactivated influenza vaccine. One entry per CDR3 protein results from TCRdb running MiXCR on the RT-PCR reads. The top ten clones hold around 10% of a sample with 500,000 to 600,000 distinct CDR3 sequences, about 15% of them seen once. The input for sequencing was PBMCs from blood, taken about 13 days after vaccination. The receptors originated from a man in his fifties or sixties who received an inactivated influenza vaccine. CDR3s include the opening cysteine and the closing phenylalanine or tryptophan. The order of the fields is D gene, clone size, J gene, V gene, CDR3 protein, CDR3 DNA. A D gene is named only where the DNA matches it firmly. Part of the rows lack a size; the others show once, few, many or a class for expanded clones.

-	-	TRBJ1-5	TRBV19	CASSIQGPRQPQHF	TGTGCCAGTAGTATACAGGGCCCCAGGCAGCCCCAGCATTTT
TRBD1	-	TRBJ2-7	TRBV6-5	CASSFLPPAKTGRNYEQYF	TGTGCCAGCAGTTTTTTGCCTCCCGCAAAGACAGGGCGGAACTACGAGCAGTACTTC
-	-	TRBJ2-3	TRBV5-5	CASSLGAYTDTQYF	TGTGCCAGCAGCTTGGGGGCATACACAGATACGCAGTATTTT
-	-	TRBJ2-7	TRBV6-5	CASSYSRPDIYEQYF	TGTGCCAGCAGTTACTCAAGGCCAGACATCTACGAGCAGTACTTC
-	-	TRBJ1-6	TRBV7-2	CASSLTSFNSPLHF	TGTGCCAGCAGCTTAACCAGTTTTAATTCACCCCTCCACTTT
-	-	TRBJ2-3	TRBV29-1	CSVVTPTGTITDTQYF	TGCAGCGTTGTTACCCCGACAGGGACTATCACAGATACGCAGTATTTT
-	-	TRBJ2-7	TRBV7-2	CASSLEAGNYEQYF	TGTGCCAGCAGCTTAGAGGCTGGAAACTACGAGCAGTACTTC
-	-	TRBJ1-4	TRBV20-1	CSFQEAGLINRESNEKLFF	TGCAGTTTTCAAGAGGCGGGACTTATTAACAGGGAATCTAATGAAAAACTGTTTTTT
-	few	TRBJ2-2	TRBV20-1	CSARAKGGGELFF	TGCAGTGCTAGAGCAAAGGGGGGCGGGGAGCTGTTTTTT
-	few	TRBJ2-7	TRBV30	CAWRAPPGRAAYEQYF	TGTGCCTGGAGAGCCCCCCCTGGAAGGGCGGCTTACGAGCAGTACTTC
TRBD2	few	TRBJ2-2	TRBV12-3/TRBV12-4	CASSFLRGGGTGELFF	TGTGCCAGCAGTTTCTTGCGGGGGGGCGGCACCGGGGAGCTGTTTTTT
-	-	TRBJ2-4	TRBV20-1	CSARLVTKNIQYF	TGCAGTGCTAGGCTGGTGACCAAAAACATTCAGTACTTC
TRBD2	-	TRBJ2-7	TRBV20-1	CSARDLNRTRSSYEQYF	TGCAGTGCTAGAGATCTCAATCGGACTAGGAGCTCCTACGAGCAGTACTTC
TRBD2	few	TRBJ2-5	TRBV20-1	CSAETSAETQYF	TGCAGTGCTGAAACTAGCGCTGAGACCCAGTACTTC
-	-	TRBJ1-2	TRBV20-1	CSARDGAVAGYGYTF	TGCAGTGCTAGAGATGGGGCGGTCGCCGGTTATGGCTACACCTTC
TRBD2	many	TRBJ2-3	TRBV12-3/TRBV12-4	CASSPTSGSTDTQYF	TGTGCCAGCAGTCCGACTAGCGGTAGCACAGATACGCAGTATTTT
TRBD2	few	TRBJ2-7	TRBV11-1	CASSIGLAGAYEQYF	TGTGCCAGCAGCATTGGACTAGCGGGGGCCTACGAGCAGTACTTC
TRBD2	-	TRBJ2-1	TRBV10-1	CASSPQRGVRNEQFF	TGCGCCAGCAGTCCTCAGCGGGGGGTACGTAATGAGCAGTTCTTC
-	-	TRBJ2-1	TRBV6-5	CASSYRKTHNEQFF	TGTGCCAGCAGTTATAGGAAAACCCACAATGAGCAGTTCTTC
-	-	TRBJ2-3	TRBV12-3/TRBV12-4	CASSLTGPGTDTQYF	TGTGCCAGCAGTTTAACCGGACCAGGGACAGATACGCAGTATTTT
TRBD2	-	TRBJ2-2	TRBV7-3	CASSLGTSGNPNTGELFF	TGTGCCAGCAGCTTAGGGACTAGCGGGAACCCGAACACCGGGGAGCTGTTTTTT
-	-	TRBJ2-6	TRBV7-6	CASSLSPVSGANVLTF	TGTGCCAGCAGCTTAAGTCCCGTCTCTGGGGCCAACGTCCTGACTTTC
-	many	TRBJ2-5	TRBV7-9	CASSLLRETQYF	TGTGCCAGCAGCTTATTAAGAGAGACCCAGTACTTC
-	-	TRBJ2-3	TRBV7-3	CASSLIPGDTQYF	TGTGCCAGCAGCTTAATTCCTGGAGATACGCAGTATTTT
-	few	TRBJ2-3	TRBV5-1	CASSLATSTDTQYF	TGTGCCAGCAGCTTAGCCACGAGCACAGATACGCAGTATTTT
TRBD1	few	TRBJ1-1	TRBV5-1	CASSLRDRGRGGTEAFF	TGCGCCAGCAGCCTAAGGGACAGGGGGCGAGGAGGCACTGAAGCTTTCTTT
-	-	TRBJ2-7	TRBV28	CASSLPQPGYEQYF	TGTGCCAGCAGTTTACCTCAACCCGGCTACGAGCAGTACTTC
-	-	TRBJ2-2	TRBV27	CASSFDRLTGELFF	TGTGCCAGCAGTTTCGACAGATTAACCGGGGAGCTGTTTTTT
-	-	TRBJ2-3	TRBV6-4	CASSEPVGVSTDTQYF	TGTGCCAGCAGTGAACCTGTTGGGGTTAGCACAGATACGCAGTATTTT
TRBD2	-	TRBJ2-3	TRBV6-1	CASSEREGRYTQYF	TGTGCCAGCAGTGAGCGGGAGGGCCGATATACGCAGTATTTT
TRBD1	-	TRBJ2-7	TRBV29-1	CSVAWDSYYEQYF	TGCAGCGTTGCATGGGACAGCTACTACGAGCAGTACTTC
TRBD1	many	TRBJ2-1	TRBV25-1	CASGQGNEQFF	TGTGCCAGCGGACAGGGGAATGAGCAGTTCTTC
-	-	TRBJ2-7	TRBV7-2	CASSLFSSVYEQYF	TGTGCCAGCAGCTTATTCTCTAGCGTCTACGAGCAGTACTTC